These 29 T cell receptor beta chains were sequenced from one sample in a study of regulatory T cells. Primers: 52 TRBV forward and 13 TRBJ reverse. Profiled with immunoSEQ multiplex PCR; TCRdb holds only in-frame clones, not every one. The sample has roughly 30,000 clones, approximately 90% seen once. Overall study findings and caveats: Hydrophobic residues at CDR3 positions 6 and 7 were enriched in conventional CD4+ T cells of CD3G-deficient patients.

These receptors lack a known antigen. Specimen: conventional CD4+ T cells sorted from blood. Every receptor here comes from a person aged 18-29 years with CD3G deficiency.

The genes are TRBV5-1 and TRBJ1-4; no reliable D call. This CDR3 comprises 16 residues. From germline, CDR1 is SGHRS and CDR2 YFSETQ. V lost 0 bases, J lost 0 bases, and 9 bases lay in between. CDR3 in amino acids: CASSLDVRSTNEKLFF. As DNA, the CDR3 is TGCGCCAGCAGCTTGGATGTCAGGTCAACTAATGAAAAACTGTTTTTT. The whole variable domain, filled in from reference TRBV5-1 and TRBJ1-4, reads KAGVTQTPRYLIKTRGQQVTLSCSPISGHRSVSWYQQTPGQGLQFLFEYFSETQRNKGNFPGRFSGRQFSNSRSEMNVSTLELGDSALYLCASSLDVRSTNEKLFFGSGTQLSVL.

This clone was seen a single time. The genes are TRBV7-2 and TRBJ1-3; no firm D call. V was shortened by 9 bases and J by 0 bases, with 9 bases between the two germline ends. The CDR3 runs 13 residues. Looked up from germline, CDR1 is SGHTA and CDR2 is FQGNSA. CDR3 coding DNA: TGTGCCAGTAGTCTAAGCTCTGGAAACACCATATATTTT. The encoded protein is CASSLSSGNTIYF.

V usage is TRBV28 and J usage is TRBJ1-5; tentatively, D is TRBD1 (5 bases). Trimming stripped 11 bases from V and 2 bases from J, with 10 bases between. This CDR3 has 12 residues. Germline loops: CDR1 MDHEN, CDR2 SYDVKM. CDR3 in amino acids: CASRGGNQPQHF. In DNA, the CDR3 is TGTGCCTCCCGGGGCGGCAATCAGCCCCAGCATTTT.

The V call is TRBV18, the J call TRBJ2-7; a possible D gene is TRBD1 (6 bases). Germline loops: CDR1 KGHSH, CDR2 LQKENI. This CDR3 is 16 amino acids long. V was trimmed by 2 bases and J by 6 bases, leaving 20 bases between them. The CDR3 bases are TGTGCCAGCTCACCAACTCCAGGGGTCAGGGGCGTCGAGCAGTACTTC. Amino acid sequence: CASSPTPGVRGVEQYF. The full variable domain, in which reference TRBV18 and TRBJ2-7 provide the parts outside the CDR3, is NAGVMQNPRHLVRRRGQEARLRCSPMKGHSHVYWYRQLPEEGLKFMVYLQKENIIDESGMPKERFSAEFPKEGPSILRIQQVVRGDSAAYFCASSPTPGVRGVEQYFGPGTRLTVT.

The chain employs TRBV7-3 and TRBJ2-3, with 8 bases matching TRBD2. The CDR3 is made up of 15 amino acids. After removal of 5 bases from V and 5 bases from J, the junction contained 9 bases not matched to a gene. Germline V lookup: CDR1 SGHTA, CDR2 FQGTGA. The DNA of the CDR3 is TGTGCCAGCAGCCCCGGGCGGGAGGAGGGAGATACGCAGTATTTT. Its translation is CASSPGREEGDTQYF.

The rearrangement links TRBV7-8 to TRBJ2-1; no firm D call. CDR3 length equals 15 residues. The germline V and J ends were trimmed by 1 base and 0 bases, with 7 bases remaining between them. Germline V gives CDR1 SGHVS, CDR2 FQNEAQ. The CDR3 DNA sequence: TGTGCCAGCAGCTTAGGGGCTTTCTCCTACAATGAGCAGTTCTTC. It yields the protein CASSLGAFSYNEQFF.

The chain employs TRBV19 and TRBJ2-1; D might be TRBD2 (5 bases). Germline CDR1 LNHDA, CDR2 SQIVND (reference sequence). This CDR3 contains 14 residues. V shed 1 base and J shed 9 bases, with 13 bases lying between them. CDR3 DNA: TGTGCCAGTAGTATAGGCGGGCTCGAGGGTGAGCAGTTCTTC. Protein sequence: CASSIGGLEGEQFF. The full variable domain, in which reference TRBV19 and TRBJ2-1 provide the parts outside the CDR3, is DGGITQSPKYLFRKEGQNVTLSCEQNLNHDAMYWYRQDPGQGLRLIYYSQIVNDFQKGDIAEGYSVSREKKESFPLTVTSAQKNPTAFYLCASSIGGLEGEQFFGPGTRLTVL.

The chain employs TRBV7-3 and TRBJ1-5, with TRBD1 matching over 10 bases. CDR1 is SGHTA and CDR2 is FQGTGA in the germline V gene. J gave up 4 bases and V 11 bases, and 14 bases lay outside the gene matches. This CDR3 contains 16 residues. The CDR3: CAPPGPGQGLNQPQHF. CDR3 DNA: TGTGCCCCCCCTGGTCCGGGACAGGGGCTAAATCAGCCCCAGCATTTT.

The chain recombines TRBV6-1 with TRBJ1-2; 9 positions agree with TRBD1. The CDR3 runs to 15 residues. V gave up 2 bases and J gave up 7 bases; unmatched junction bases: 8. Germline CDR1 MNHNS, CDR2 SASEGT. CDR3 nucleotides: TGTGCCAGCAGTGAACCCTCGGGGACAGGGATTGGCTACACCTTC. It is translated as CASSEPSGTGIGYTF.

The CDR3 DNA sequence: TGTGCCATCAGTCCGGGACAGGGGTATGGCTACACCTTC. Translation gives CAISPGQGYGYTF. The chain has TRBV10-3 and TRBJ1-2, with 10 bases fitting TRBD1. Germline assignment: CDR1 ENHRY and CDR2 SYGVKD. The CDR3 runs 13 residues. The junction had 2 bases not matched to a gene; V was cut back by 5 bases and J by 5 bases.

Of note for this clone: An end of the junction does not agree with germline; a read error may underlie this. The chain uses TRBV6-1 and TRBJ2-3; a weak D match, TRBD1 (5 bases). The CDR3 consists of 14 residues. Germline V gene lookup returns CDR1 MNHNS and CDR2 SASEGT. The CDR3: CASTWQEYTGTQYF. CDR3 nucleotide sequence: TGTGCCAGCACGTGGCAGGAGTACACAGGTACGCAGTATTTT.

This clone has only a few counts. The V and J genes are TRBV10-2 and TRBJ2-1, with 9 bases lining up with TRBD2. CDR1 and CDR2 (germline): WSHSY, SAAADI. This CDR3 has 13 residues. V trimming: 6 bases; J trimming: 6 bases; junction bases outside the gene matches: 3. This CDR3 reads CASRLTSGNEQFF. CDR3 DNA sequence: TGCGCCAGCAGACTGACTAGCGGCAATGAGCAGTTCTTC.

The chain employs TRBV30 and TRBJ2-3; 10 bases match TRBD1. The CDR3 has 15 amino acids. Germline values: CDR1 GTSNPN, CDR2 SVGIG (reference sequence). The ends lost 3 bases at V and 5 bases at J; junction bases unmatched: 8. The CDR3 here is CAWSVGQGKGDTQYF. The CDR3 nucleotides read TGTGCCTGGAGCGTGGGACAGGGGAAAGGAGATACGCAGTATTTT.

This chain connects TRBV19 to TRBJ1-5; D is perhaps TRBD1 (5 bases). The CDR3 spans 14 residues. V was pared by 0 bases and J by 7 bases, with 10 bases between. Looked up from germline, CDR1 is LNHDA and CDR2 is SQIVND (reference sequence). CDR3 bases: TGTGCCAGTAGTATAGATCAGGGACGACAGCCCCAGCATTTT. Encoded protein: CASSIDQGRQPQHF.

CDR3 nucleotides: TGTGCCTGGTTGGACAGGGTTTCCTACGAGCAGTACTTC. Its protein is CAWLDRVSYEQYF. V usage is TRBV30 and J usage is TRBJ2-7; 8 bases agree with TRBD1. V shed 5 bases and J 1 base; nucleotides not matched to a gene: 4. The germline gives CDR1 GTSNPN, CDR2 SVGIG (reference sequence). This CDR3 has 13 amino acids.

The CDR3 here is CASSLGQGSGANVLTF. The CDR3, as DNA: TGTGCCAGCAGCTTAGGACAGGGATCTGGGGCCAACGTCCTGACTTTC. V is TRBV11-2 and J is TRBJ2-6; 7 nucleotides align to TRBD1. CDR3 length: 16 amino acids. From germline, CDR1 is SGHAT and CDR2 FQNNGV. Germline trimming cut 1 base from V and 1 base from J; bases unmatched to any gene: 1.

The chain combines TRBV7-2 with TRBJ2-7; the D is unclear. The CDR3 consists of 13 residues. Per the germline V gene, CDR1 is SGHTA and CDR2 is FQGNSA. V was cut by 4 bases and J by 2 bases, with 9 bases left in between. DNA for the CDR3: TGTGCCAGCAGCTCCAGTGTTACCTACGAGCAGTACTTC. Protein product: CASSSSVTYEQYF. Supplemented by reference TRBV7-2 and TRBJ2-7, the full variable domain reads GAGVSQSPSNKVTEKGKDVELRCDPISGHTALYWYRQSLGQGLEFLIYFQGNSAPDKSGLPSDRFSAERTGGSVSTLTIQRTQQEDSAVYLCASSSSVTYEQYFGPGTRLTVT.

The rearrangement joins TRBV4-1 to TRBJ2-4; the D is unclear. Between the trimmed V and J ends, which lost 2 bases and 2 bases, there was a span of 13 bases. The CDR3 runs 16 residues. Germline CDR1 MGHRA, CDR2 YSYEKL. The CDR3 DNA reads as TGCGCCAGCAGCCAACCGTTCGACGGATCCAAAAACATTCAGTACTTC. Translation: CASSQPFDGSKNIQYF.

The chain links TRBV19 to TRBJ2-7; perhaps D is TRBD1 or TRBD2 (6 bases each). The germline V and J ends were trimmed by 5 bases and 2 bases, with 22 bases remaining between them. The CDR3 sequence is 17 residues long. Per germline, CDR1 LNHDA and CDR2 SQIVND (reference sequence). The CDR3 DNA follows: TGTGCCAGTAGTCCCGAGTCGGGGGCCAAAAGAGCCTACGAGCAGTACTTC. Translating gives CASSPESGAKRAYEQYF.

The rearrangement joins TRBV6-5 to TRBJ1-2; a weak D match, TRBD1 (6 bases). The V gene lost 5 bases and the J gene lost 4 bases, with 11 bases spanning the gap. Germline CDR1 reads MNHEY; CDR2 reads SVGAGI. The CDR3 sequence is 13 residues long. CDR3 in DNA: TGTGCCAGCAGTCGTACAGGGTCCTATGGCTACACCTTC. Translating it yields CASSRTGSYGYTF.

The rearrangement uses TRBV30 and TRBJ1-5; D remains unclear. CDR3 length: 14 amino acids. Germline CDR1 is GTSNPN and CDR2 is SVGIG (reference sequence). Trimming left V 2 bases short and J 3 bases short, with 11 bases between. The CDR3 loop is CAWSSRGDNQPQHF. The CDR3 DNA is TGTGCCTGGAGTAGCCGAGGCGACAATCAGCCCCAGCATTTT.

This chain's CDR3 is CASSPGPINEQFF. CDR3 coding DNA: TGCGCCAGCAGTCCTGGACCCATCAATGAGCAGTTCTTC. The chain carries TRBV10-2 and TRBJ2-1; D is ambiguous. V was clipped by 5 bases and J by 6 bases, with 11 bases between them. The CDR3 runs 13 residues. Germline V gene sequence: CDR1 WSHSY, CDR2 SAAADI.

The chain joins TRBV28 to TRBJ1-2, with 9 bases that match TRBD1. CDR1 and CDR2 (germline): MDHEN, SYDVKM. V dropped 5 bases and J dropped 5; count of bases not matched to a gene: 3. This CDR3 has 13 amino acids. Here the CDR3 reads CASSPGQGYGYTF. CDR3 sequence (DNA): TGTGCCAGCAGTCCCGGACAGGGGTATGGCTACACCTTC.

The chain couples TRBV5-1 to TRBJ2-5; the match to TRBD2 covers 9 bases. The CDR3 runs 15 residues. Losses at the gene ends were 0 bases for V and 5 bases for J; bases not matched to a gene: 5. Germline V gene data show CDR1 as SGHRS and CDR2 as YFSETQ. In DNA, the CDR3 is TGCGCCAGCAGCTTGGGTGGTAGCGGGAGTGAGACCCAGTACTTC. Its protein is CASSLGGSGSETQYF.

The chain carries TRBV7-6 and TRBJ2-3; possibly TRBD2 for D (5 bases). V lost 5 bases, J lost 5 bases, and 26 bases lay in between. Germline V CDR1 and CDR2: SGHVS, FNYEAQ. The CDR3 spans 18 residues. The CDR3: CASSPVSPTSKGGDTQYF. The CDR3 coding sequence is TGTGCCAGCAGCCCCGTTAGTCCCACTAGTAAAGGAGGAGATACGCAGTATTTT.

The chain combines TRBV19 with TRBJ1-5; 7 bases agree with TRBD1. Trimming cost V 6 bases and J 3 bases; bases outside gene matches: 8. The CDR3 covers 15 residues. The germline gives CDR1 LNHDA, CDR2 SQIVND (reference sequence). The CDR3 DNA follows: TGTGCCAGTAGCCTTCGGGACAGATCCAATCAGCCCCAGCATTTT. It encodes CASSLRDRSNQPQHF.

The chain carries TRBV6-1 and TRBJ2-3; 9 positions agree with TRBD1. Germline loops: CDR1 MNHNS, CDR2 SASEGT. CDR3 length: 15 residues. The ends lost 4 bases at V and 1 base at J; junction bases unmatched: 3. CDR3 in amino acids: CASSAWTGGTDTQYF. The CDR3, as DNA: TGTGCCAGCAGTGCCTGGACAGGGGGCACAGATACGCAGTATTTT.

The V gene is TRBV6-6, the J gene TRBJ2-3; weak D call: TRBD1 (5 bases). The germline gives CDR1 MNHNY, CDR2 SVGAGI (reference sequence). CDR3 length equals 11 residues. The V end was cut by 6 bases, the J end by 5 bases, with 6 bases between. The CDR3 protein is CASSQGDTQYF. CDR3 in DNA: TGTGCCAGCAGCCAGGGAGATACGCAGTATTTT.

The rearrangement joins TRBV19 to TRBJ2-1; 8 nucleotides agree with TRBD2. There are 15 residues in the CDR3. Per the germline V gene, CDR1 is LNHDA and CDR2 is SQIVND (reference sequence). With V trimmed by 3 bases and J by 0 bases, 1 base remained unmatched. The CDR3 reads CASSISGSSYNEQFF. CDR3 DNA: TGTGCCAGTAGTATCAGCGGGAGCTCCTACAATGAGCAGTTCTTC.